This TCR beta chain was captured by sequencing in a study of blood T cell repertoires in COVID-19. About the study: The study drew acute and convalescent COVID-19 samples from the United States, Italy and Spain. Sources were T cells, B-cell-depleted T cells, or PBMCs; the material itself was cDNA or gDNA.

Trimming at V came to 4 bases and at J to 2 bases, leaving 8 bases not matched to a gene. The CDR3 is made up of 17 amino acids. Per germline, CDR1 SGHNT and CDR2 YYREEE (reference sequence). Original methodology: Estimates of nucleated cell counts were drawn from the amplification of reference gene primers. Data came from immunoSEQ multiplex PCR; TCRdb stores just in-frame clones and leaves some out. That table is the source of V, J and clone size, and D and trimming were worked out from the DNA. The table includes some 32,000 clones, about 91% detected once. V and J are TRBV5-4 and TRBJ2-6; 8 positions agree with TRBD1. The sequence derives from a human donor in a cohort sampled during active COVID-19. Sequencing was carried out using peripheral blood. The CDR3 region is CASSPGTGRTGANVLTF. The CDR3 bases are TGTGCCAGCAGCCCCGGGACAGGAAGGACTGGGGCCAACGTCCTGACTTTC.